The present T cell receptor beta chain was sequenced within a study of blood T cell repertoires in COVID-19 (dated by TCRdb to the early 2020s). Background for the entire study: Samples covering the acute and convalescent phases of COVID-19 were provided by collaborators in the United States, Italy and Spain. Deeply sampled blood TCRbeta repertoires from subjects exposed to, actively infected with, or recovered from COVID-19 were included in the dataset. The material from the prospective study consisted of cDNA or gDNA derived from T cells, B-cell-depleted T cells, or PBMCs. Where available, HLA class I and class II types were obtained from metadata supplied by the sample provider rather than from assay-based typing. Sample metadata almost always included a de-identified subject ID, COVID-19 status, age in years and sex. The repertoires were released in a freely available public database meant as a resource for research on the immune response to SARS-CoV-2. Samples were obtained from the ongoing ImmuneRACE study (first 160 participants) and from 1,254 subjects provided by 6 global collaborators. General conclusions and limits of the study: Clinical and demographic metadata were provided uncurated, with the amount varying by source and participant.

The immunoSEQ Assay, a bias-controlled multiplex PCR, was used to amplify TCRbeta CDR3 regions from genomic DNA. Processing in the source paper ran as follows. The number of nucleated cells in each sample was estimated from the amplification of reference gene primers within the assay. To quantify the absolute abundance of each unique TCRbeta CDR3 rearrangement, sequence reads were collapsed and filtered. Productive Simpson clonality was computed per sample as the square root of Simpson's diversity index over productive rearrangements. Here the immuneACCESS table is served through TCRdb, limited to in-frame sequences with V and J called. Missing clones are a known gap in these copies; in checked studies unresolved V genes cover under half, and the rest lacks a known reason. V and J calls and clone size are those listed in that table; D and trimming were worked out from the DNA. This sample comprises about 140,000 clones, about three quarters of them detected only once. Clones ranked in the top ten supply 15% to 20% of the sample.

This clone occurred once. Its antigen remains unidentified. The sample holds no much larger clone one base away, and base qualities are not on file. For this chain, trimming is 0 bases at the V end and 7 bases at the J end, and the number of junction bases without a gene match is 5. Based on the germline V gene (reference sequence), the CDR1 and CDR2 sequences are PRHDT and FYEKMQ. The CDR3 covers 15 residues, taking in both the cysteine and the phenylalanine. The DNA shown is the 45-base CDR3, in frame from base 1. The collaborating institutions used their own protocols to collect whole blood in K2EDTA tubes. For TCRbeta analysis, collaborators shipped samples in one of three forms: frozen whole blood, isolated PBMCs, or DNA extracted from either of those sample types.

The sequence links TRBV13 to TRBJ1-4; 7 of the junction bases match TRBD1. This receptor was identified in a man aged 50 to 60 with acute or convalescent COVID-19. Material for sequencing was peripheral blood. Read as DNA, the sequence is TGTGCCAGCAGCTTAGGACAGGGGAAGGGTGAAAAACTGTTTTTT. This is translated as CASSLGQGKGEKLFF.